These 19 T cell receptor beta chains were sequenced from one sample in a study of shared clonotypes between healthy human individuals. Assay: immunoSEQ multiplex PCR; the TCRdb copy retains only in-frame clones and omits some. The profile covers 2 million to 2.5 million clones, with more than 85% appearing a single time and 0.3% to 0.4% taken by the ten largest. The source material was naive CD4+ T cells from PBMCs. Subset defined: CD45RA+ positively selected. The origin of the receptors is a man between 18 and 29 years old in good health. Some clones in this sample may be carry-over from other donors' samples.

V is TRBV6-5 and J is TRBJ2-4; no clear D. The germline V and J ends were trimmed by 2 bases and 4 bases, with 9 bases remaining between them. This CDR3 has 14 residues. Per the germline V gene, CDR1 is MNHEY and CDR2 is SVGAGI. The CDR3 nucleotides read TGTGCCAGCAGTTACGTTGCGACGAAAAACATTCAGTACTTC. Translated, it gives CASSYVATKNIQYF.

This chain links TRBV10-3 with TRBJ1-5, with 8 positions matching TRBD1. The CDR3 is 15 residues long. Unmatched junction bases numbered 2, after V lost 2 bases and J lost 2 bases. Per the germline V gene, CDR1 is ENHRY and CDR2 is SYGVKD. The CDR3 DNA is TGTGCCATCAGTGAGATGACAGGGGGCAATCAGCCCCAGCATTTT. It is translated as CAISEMTGGNQPQHF.

V usage is TRBV19 and J usage is TRBJ2-7; the D gene is possibly TRBD2 (5 bases). Germline CDR1 reads LNHDA; CDR2 reads SQIVND (reference sequence). The CDR3 length is 13 residues. The V end was cut by 1 base, the J end by 6 bases, with 10 bases between. Written as DNA, the CDR3 is TGTGCCAGTAGTATAGGTGGCGGGCTCGAGCAGTACTTC. Translation: CASSIGGGLEQYF.

The V call is TRBV29-1, the J call TRBJ2-1; the D is unclear. Deletions cut 3 bases from V and 6 bases from J, with 9 bases between. This CDR3 contains 12 residues. The germline V gene has CDR1 SQVTM and CDR2 ANQGSEA. The chain's CDR3 is CSVDRIGNEQFF. CDR3 DNA sequence: TGCAGCGTTGACAGAATCGGCAATGAGCAGTTCTTC.

The chain combines TRBV2 with TRBJ1-5, with TRBD1 matching over 8 bases. The germline V gene has CDR1 SNHLY and CDR2 FYNNEI. V was pared by 7 bases and J by 5 bases, with 10 bases of the junction left unmatched. The CDR3 is 15 amino acids. CDR3 nucleotides: TGTGCCAGCAAACTTCAGGGGGCTCGTGATCAGCCCCAGCATTTT. It codes for CASKLQGARDQPQHF.

This chain uses TRBV29-1 with TRBJ2-3; 10 bases line up with TRBD1. The CDR3 is 17 amino acids. CDR1 and CDR2 (germline): SQVTM, ANQGSEA. J lost 4 bases, V lost 1 base, and 11 bases had no gene match. The CDR3 nucleotides are TGCAGCGTTGAAGGCACGGGACAGGGGATGACGGCAGATACGCAGTATTTT. It translates to CSVEGTGQGMTADTQYF.

The chain couples TRBV28 to TRBJ2-7, with a tentative D call TRBD1 (5 bases). The germline V gene has CDR1 MDHEN and CDR2 SYDVKM. V was clipped by 8 bases and J by 1 base, with 12 bases between them. This CDR3 region has 13 residues. The CDR3 region is CASQPGQSYEQYF. CDR3 DNA sequence: TGTGCCAGCCAGCCAGGGCAGTCCTACGAGCAGTACTTC. The complete variable domain, with remaining parts taken from reference TRBV28 and TRBJ2-7, reads DVKVTQSSRYLVKRTGEKVFLECVQDMDHENMFWYRQDPGLGLRLIYFSYDVKMKEKGDIPEGYSVSREKKERFSLILESASTNQTSMYLCASQPGQSYEQYFGPGTRLTVT.

The chain joins TRBV5-1 to TRBJ1-1; no firm D call. This CDR3 has 15 amino acids. V was cut by 1 base and J by 2 bases, with 12 bases left in between. Germline V CDR1 and CDR2: SGHRS, YFSETQ. The CDR3 DNA reads TGCGCCAGCAGCTTGATGGGGTTTCCTAACACTGAAGCTTTCTTT. Translating gives CASSLMGFPNTEAFF.

V and J are TRBV5-1 and TRBJ1-1; D is undetermined. V shed 8 bases and J shed 2 bases, with 19 bases lying between them. The CDR3 runs to 15 residues. Germline loops: CDR1 SGHRS, CDR2 YFSETQ. The CDR3 loop reads CASNTRTGENTEAFF. DNA for the CDR3: TGCGCCAGTAACACCCGCACCGGGGAAAACACTGAAGCTTTCTTT.

The CDR3 here is CASSQFRTSPGELFF. CDR3 nucleotide sequence: TGTGCCAGCAGTCAATTCAGGACTAGCCCCGGGGAGCTGTTTTTT. The chain uses TRBV2 and TRBJ2-2; 8 bases are shared with TRBD2. V lost 5 bases, J lost 6 bases, and 8 bases stayed unmatched. Germline CDR1 reads SNHLY; CDR2 reads FYNNEI. This CDR3 region has 15 residues.

The chain combines TRBV4-1 with TRBJ2-6; D not certain. Germline CDR1 reads MGHRA; CDR2 reads YSYEKL. V gave up 0 bases and J gave up 1 base, with 22 bases separating them. There are 21 residues in the CDR3. For the CDR3, the DNA is TGCGCCAGCAGCCAAGATATGGGGATGGGCCGGAGAGTATCTGGGGCCAACGTCCTGACTTTC. Amino acid sequence: CASSQDMGMGRRVSGANVLTF.

This chain uses TRBV5-5 with TRBJ1-5, with D perhaps matching TRBD1 (6 bases). The CDR3 is 15 amino acids. Germline CDR1 SGHKS, CDR2 YYEKEE (reference sequence). The V end was cut by 3 bases, the J end by 6 bases, with 16 bases between. CDR3 DNA: TGTGCCAGCAGCTGGGGGACACCCAGCGTTCAGCCCCAGCATTTT. Its translation: CASSWGTPSVQPQHF.

The rearrangement joins TRBV27 to TRBJ1-4; TRBD1 might be the D (5 bases). The V gene's germline CDR1 is MNHEY and CDR2 SMNVEV (reference sequence). Trimming removed 4 bases at V and 8 bases at J, with 17 bases between. The CDR3 totals 15 residues. The CDR3 sequence: CASSSAGRVGEKLFF. The CDR3 nucleotides are TGTGCCAGCAGTTCAGCAGGGCGTGTTGGAGAAAAACTGTTTTTT.

The rearrangement links TRBV6-5 to TRBJ2-5; D is unclear. Germline V CDR1 and CDR2: MNHEY, SVGAGI. V was shortened by 0 bases and J by 5 bases, with 10 bases between the two germline ends. This CDR3 region has 14 residues. The CDR3 nucleotides are TGTGCCAGCAGTTACTCATTTTATTCGGAGACCCAGTACTTC. This translates into CASSYSFYSETQYF.

V usage is TRBV28 and J usage is TRBJ2-3, with 8 nucleotides matching TRBD2. This CDR3 region has 16 residues. The germline CDR1 and CDR2 sequences are MDHEN and SYDVKM. The V segment lost 4 bases and the J segment 4 bases; nucleotides outside the gene matches: 10. CDR3 in amino acids: CASSWLAAGVADTQYF. CDR3 nucleotides: TGTGCCAGCAGTTGGTTGGCAGCGGGAGTTGCAGATACGCAGTATTTT. Variable domain in full (rest from reference TRBV28 and TRBJ2-3): DVKVTQSSRYLVKRTGEKVFLECVQDMDHENMFWYRQDPGLGLRLIYFSYDVKMKEKGDIPEGYSVSREKKERFSLILESASTNQTSMYLCASSWLAAGVADTQYFGPGTRLTVL.

The count of this clone is one. V is TRBV27 and J is TRBJ2-6; D unresolved. Germline CDR1 reads MNHEY; CDR2 reads SMNVEV (reference sequence). The length of the CDR3 is 14 residues. V was clipped by 6 bases and J by 4 bases, with 10 bases between them. In DNA form, the CDR3 reads TGTGCCAGCAGGACCCTCCGAGGGGCCAACGTCCTGACTTTC. The encoded protein is CASRTLRGANVLTF.

The chain links TRBV18 to TRBJ1-5; tentatively, D is TRBD1 (6 bases). The germline V gene encodes CDR1 KGHSH and CDR2 LQKENI. V lost 1 base, J lost 5 bases, and 12 bases lay in between. The CDR3 sequence is 15 residues long. The CDR3 DNA is TGTGCCAGCTCACCACGACAGGTCAACGATCAGCCCCAGCATTTT. It specifies CASSPRQVNDQPQHF.

This clone was seen just once. V usage is TRBV29-1 and J usage is TRBJ1-1, with TRBD1 identical over 10 bases. The J segment lost 4 bases and the V segment lost 3 bases, leaving 5 bases of the junction unmatched. The CDR3 loop spans 14 amino acids. CDR1 is SQVTM, CDR2 ANQGSEA, per germline. For the CDR3, the DNA is TGCAGCGTTGACCGACAGGGGGCGCGCACTGAAGCTTTCTTT. Amino acid sequence: CSVDRQGARTEAFF. Filled out from reference TRBV29-1 and TRBJ1-1, the complete variable domain reads SAVISQKPSRDICQRGTSLTIQCQVDSQVTMMFWYRQQPGQSLTLIATANQGSEATYESGFVIDKFPISRPNLTFSTLTVSNMSPEDSSIYLCSVDRQGARTEAFFGQGTRLTVV.

The genes are TRBV27 and TRBJ2-1; D might be TRBD2 (5 bases). Germline assignment: CDR1 MNHEY and CDR2 SMNVEV (reference sequence). V lost 4 bases and J 14 bases, leaving 18 bases between the germline ends. The CDR3 is 13 amino acids. The CDR3 DNA sequence: TGTGCCAGCAGTTCCCCCGGGATGGATCGTAAGTTCTTC. Protein: CASSSPGMDRKFF.